This T cell receptor (beta chain) was recorded in a study of shared clonotypes between healthy human individuals. Study information: CD8 memory received one plate per donor, CD8 naive two, CD4 memory three and CD4 naive three.

Only in-frame clones appear in the TCRdb table, and some are missing; sequencing was by immunoSEQ multiplex PCR. The sample lists roughly 2.5 million clones, around nine tenths occurring once. Germline V CDR1 and CDR2: MNHEY, SVGAGI. Trimming took 10 bases from V and 5 from J; bases not matched to a gene: 6. This CDR3 region has 13 residues. V is TRBV6-5 and J is TRBJ2-5, with TRBD1 matching 11 bases. The sequence derives from a man between 18 and 29 years old in good health. Input material: naive CD4+ T cells sorted from blood. The subset: CD45RA+ positively selected. The CDR3 DNA reads TGTGCCACCGGACAGGGGGCAACGGAGACCCAGTACTTC. Protein sequence: CATGQGATETQYF.